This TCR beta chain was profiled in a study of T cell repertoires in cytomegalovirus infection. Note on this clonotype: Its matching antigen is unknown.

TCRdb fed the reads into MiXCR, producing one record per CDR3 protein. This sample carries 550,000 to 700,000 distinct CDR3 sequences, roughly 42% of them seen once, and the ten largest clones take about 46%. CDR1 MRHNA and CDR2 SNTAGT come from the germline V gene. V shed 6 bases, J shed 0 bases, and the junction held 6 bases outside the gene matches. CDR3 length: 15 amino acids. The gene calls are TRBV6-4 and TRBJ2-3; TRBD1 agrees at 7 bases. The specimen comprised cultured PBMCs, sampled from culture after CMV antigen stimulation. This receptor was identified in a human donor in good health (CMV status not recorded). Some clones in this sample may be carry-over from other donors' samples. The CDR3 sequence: CASSATGASTDTQYF. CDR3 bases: TGTGCCAGCAGCGCCACAGGGGCTAGCACAGATACGCAGTATTTT.